The entry below gives a single T cell receptor (beta chain) sequence along with its context. The germline V gene encodes CDR1 SQVTM and CDR2 ANQGSEA. The CDR3 is 12 residues long. Trimming took 2 bases from V and 8 from J, leaving 12 bases between them. The source of the sample is a study of blood T cell repertoires in COVID-19. Across the whole study: There were acute and convalescent COVID-19 samples, and they came from the United States, Italy and Spain. The analysed material was cDNA or gDNA that came from T cells, B-cell-depleted T cells, or PBMCs.

Authors' methods: Reference gene primer amplification gave nucleated cell count estimates. Sequenced by immunoSEQ multiplex PCR; TCRdb stores in-frame clones only, minus some. The V and J calls and clone size are taken from that table; D and trimming were inferred from the DNA. Among around 430,000 clones listed, about 91% were seen once. Sequencing input: peripheral blood. This sequence originates from a woman aged 45-65 years with COVID-19, enrolled during active disease. This chain uses TRBV29-1 with TRBJ1-2, with a possible D match to TRBD1 (5 bases). DNA for the CDR3: TGCAGCGTTGAAACTCCCCAGGGAGGCTACACCTTC. Its protein is CSVETPQGGYTF.